This T cell receptor beta chain was profiled in a study of vaccination and CD4 T cells after COVID-19. Study as a whole: Investigators sampled a few convalescent patients at day 14 and days 161 to 241 post-vaccination.

Findings of the study overall: Spike mono-reactivity was the property of 304 of 307 vaccine-specific clones in convalescent patients. It was observed that, in convalescent patients, a median around 85% of reactive clones arose only post-vaccination.

The Oncomine TCR Beta short-read assay generated sequence data from the DNA of cultured CD4+ T cells. TCRdb reprocessed the PCR reads with MiXCR, giving one entry per CDR3 protein. Among about 22,000 distinct CDR3 sequences, 30% to 40% were seen once, and the ten largest hold 25% to 30%. This clonotype has a handful of counts. The antigen is not known. V was pared by 1 base and J by 6 bases, with 10 bases between. This CDR3 region has 13 residues. Germline V gives CDR1 DFQATT, CDR2 SNEGSKA (reference sequence). Stated time point: late sampling 161 to 241 days after vaccination in a few convalescent patients. This sample's treatment: roughly nine-day PBMC culture with coronavirus spike peptide pools or control peptides (ViraFEST assay). On days 3 and 7, half the medium was swapped for fresh IL-2-containing medium.

The sample here was CD4+ T cells from blood, cultured in vitro, taken about 7 months after SARS-CoV-2 vaccination. This chain joins TRBV20-1 and TRBJ2-1; D call uncertain. This TCR came from a human donor who had recovered from COVID-19. For the CDR3, the DNA is TGCAGTGCTAGAGCTAGGTTCTCCAATGAGCAGTTCTTC. As protein: CSARARFSNEQFF.